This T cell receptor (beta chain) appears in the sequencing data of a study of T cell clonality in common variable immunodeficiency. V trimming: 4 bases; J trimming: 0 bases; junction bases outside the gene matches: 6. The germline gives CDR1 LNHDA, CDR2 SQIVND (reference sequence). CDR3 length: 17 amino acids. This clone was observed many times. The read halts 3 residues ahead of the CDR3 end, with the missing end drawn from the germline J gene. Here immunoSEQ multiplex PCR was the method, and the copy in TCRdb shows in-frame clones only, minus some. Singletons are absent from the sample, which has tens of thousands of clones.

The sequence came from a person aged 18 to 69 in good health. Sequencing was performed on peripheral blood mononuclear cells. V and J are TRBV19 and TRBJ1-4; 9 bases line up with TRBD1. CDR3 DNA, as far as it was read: TGTGCCAGTAGTACGACAGGGGGTCTTGCAACTAATGAAAAA. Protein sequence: CASSTTGGLATNEK. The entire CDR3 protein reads CASSTTGGLATNEKLFF.